The 15 T cell receptor beta chains given below trace back to one sample, sequenced in a study of cytomegalovirus exposure and HLA in healthy donors. PCR amplification relied on 60 Vbeta primers (plus 13 Jbeta primers). The method was immunoSEQ multiplex PCR; TCRdb's version includes in-frame clones alone and lacks a portion of them. In the table there are about 140,000 clones, just under 80% of which are singletons. Material: PBMCs. All receptors derive from a young man in good health and CMV-seronegative.

This clone was recorded only once. This chain uses TRBV4-1 with TRBJ2-3, with 9 bases matching TRBD2. V was pared by 6 bases and J by 12 bases, with 16 bases of the junction left unmatched. CDR3 length: 15 amino acids. The germline CDR1 and CDR2 sequences are MGHRA and YSYEKL. As DNA, the CDR3 is TGCGCCAGCAGGGCGGTAGCGGGGGCCTCTAAGGTACAGTATTTT. It yields the protein CASRAVAGASKVQYF.

This chain joins TRBV7-9 and TRBJ2-2; TRBD1 agrees at 8 bases. Germline CDR1 is SEHNR and CDR2 is FQNEAQ (reference sequence). There are 16 residues in the CDR3. J gave up 3 bases and V 5 bases, and 8 bases lay outside the gene matches. The CDR3 nucleotides read TGTGCCAGCAGCCCGCAGGGGGCTTTTCACACCGGGGAGCTGTTTTTT. Translating gives CASSPQGAFHTGELFF.

The chain has TRBV5-4 and TRBJ1-6; D is ambiguous. Between the trimmed V and J ends, which lost 5 bases and 10 bases, there was a span of 16 bases. CDR1 and CDR2 from the germline V gene are SGHNT and YYREEE (reference sequence). The CDR3 contains 14 residues. CDR3: CASRPGLSSSPLHF. For the CDR3, the DNA is TGTGCCAGCAGACCCGGACTCAGTAGCTCACCCCTCCACTTT.

CDR3: CASSPTIEDEQYF. The CDR3 DNA is TGCGCCAGCAGCCCCACGATTGAGGACGAGCAGTACTTC. This sequence joins TRBV5-1 and TRBJ2-7; D call uncertain. Germline loops: CDR1 SGHRS, CDR2 YFSETQ. Trimming pared 4 bases from V and 5 bases from J, leaving 13 bases between. The CDR3 spans 13 residues. Combining the CDR3 with reference TRBV5-1 and TRBJ2-7 gives the whole variable domain KAGVTQTPRYLIKTRGQQVTLSCSPISGHRSVSWYQQTPGQGLQFLFEYFSETQRNKGNFPGRFSGRQFSNSRSEMNVSTLELGDSALYLCASSPTIEDEQYFGPGTRLTVT.

The chain recombines TRBV11-2 with TRBJ2-7; D perhaps matches TRBD1 (5 bases). Germline lookup yields CDR1 SGHAT and CDR2 FQNNGV. The CDR3 sequence is 13 residues long. Trimming stripped 5 bases from V and 1 base from J, with 9 bases between. The DNA of the CDR3 is TGTGCCAGCAGCCCACACAGGTCCTACGAGCAGTACTTC. Its translation: CASSPHRSYEQYF.

V and J are TRBV6-4 and TRBJ2-2; D possibly corresponds to TRBD2 (6 bases). This CDR3 has 14 amino acids. The germline V and J ends were trimmed by 2 bases and 6 bases, with 10 bases remaining between them. The germline CDR1 and CDR2 sequences are MRHNA and SNTAGT. The CDR3: CASSDRRDAGELFF. CDR3 nucleotide sequence: TGTGCCAGCAGTGACAGGCGGGATGCCGGGGAGCTGTTTTTT.

J is TRBJ1-2 and V is TRBV4-1; 7 bases align to TRBD1. Germline V gives CDR1 MGHRA, CDR2 YSYEKL. The CDR3 runs to 19 residues. The V segment lost 3 bases and the J segment 5 bases; nucleotides outside the gene matches: 21. CDR3 bases: TGCGCCAGCAGCCAGACCTACGGACAGGTCACAAGGGTAAAATATGGCTACACCTTC. It is translated as CASSQTYGQVTRVKYGYTF.

The gene calls are TRBV7-6 and TRBJ2-3; 9 bases line up with TRBD2. Germline lookup yields CDR1 SGHVS and CDR2 FNYEAQ. The CDR3 loop spans 16 amino acids. J gave up 9 bases and V 3 bases, and 13 bases lay outside the gene matches. CDR3 in amino acids: CASSLPSGTIDTTQYF. CDR3 nucleotides: TGTGCCAGCAGCTTGCCTAGCGGGACAATTGATACGACGCAGTATTTT. Full variable domain (outside the CDR3, taken from reference TRBV7-6 and TRBJ2-3): GAGVSQSPRYKVTKRGQDVALRCDPISGHVSLYWYRQALGQGPEFLTYFNYEAQQDKSGLPNDRFSAERPEGSISTLTIQRTEQRDSAMYRCASSLPSGTIDTTQYFGPGTRLTVL.

The genes are TRBV10-3 and TRBJ1-2; TRBD1 aligns across 7 bases. Germline V gene sequence: CDR1 ENHRY, CDR2 SYGVKD. With V trimmed by 6 bases and J by 3 bases, 10 bases remained unmatched. CDR3 length: 15 residues. CDR3 DNA: TGTGCCATCAGGGGAACAGGGGAACGCGACTATGGCTACACCTTC. Translating it yields CAIRGTGERDYGYTF.

The chain employs TRBV27 and TRBJ2-1; tentatively, D is TRBD2 (8 bases). Germline-derived CDR1 and CDR2 are MNHEY and SMNVEV (reference sequence). This CDR3 contains 16 residues. Trimming stripped 5 bases from V and 2 bases from J, with 16 bases between. The CDR3 sequence: CASSPFSGTAYNEQFF. The CDR3 nucleotides read TGTGCCAGCAGTCCTTTTAGCGGGACAGCCTACAATGAGCAGTTCTTC.

Remarks on this clone: The sample has other DNA sequences that encode this CDR3 too. The chain uses TRBV7-9 and TRBJ1-2; D gene ambiguous. Trimming stripped 1 base from V and 2 bases from J, with 5 bases between. Germline lookup yields CDR1 SEHNR and CDR2 FQNEAQ (reference sequence). The CDR3 contains 13 residues. The CDR3 DNA sequence: TGTGCCAGCAGCTTAGGAGTAAACTATGGCTACACCTTC. This gives the protein CASSLGVNYGYTF.

The rearrangement links TRBV18 to TRBJ2-7; D gene unclear. Per germline, CDR1 KGHSH and CDR2 LQKENI. The V end lost 3 bases, the J end lost 2 bases, and 11 bases lay between the germline ends. CDR3 size: 14 residues. CDR3 sequence (DNA): TGTGCCAGCTCACCCACCCGAGAGCCCTACGAGCAGTACTTC. Protein product: CASSPTREPYEQYF.

The chain recombines TRBV2 with TRBJ1-3, with TRBD1 as a possible D gene (5 bases). The CDR3 spans 16 residues. The germline CDR1 and CDR2 sequences are SNHLY and FYNNEI. The V end was cut by 2 bases, the J end by 0 bases, with 11 bases between. As DNA, the CDR3 is TGTGCCAGCAGTGAACAGGGCGGGAGCTCTGGAAACACCATATATTTT. Translation: CASSEQGGSSGNTIYF.

The chain links TRBV5-1 to TRBJ2-1; 12 bases line up with TRBD2. Germline CDR1 reads SGHRS; CDR2 reads YFSETQ. The length of the CDR3 is 19 residues. V lost 3 bases and J lost 0; bases outside the gene matches: 10. The CDR3 reads CASSSRTSGDASSYNEQFF. CDR3 coding DNA: TGCGCCAGCAGCTCACGGACTAGCGGGGACGCTAGCTCCTACAATGAGCAGTTCTTC.

This clone was picked up a small number of times. The chain couples TRBV6-5 to TRBJ1-5; no clear D. Germline lookup yields CDR1 MNHEY and CDR2 SVGAGI. This CDR3 is built from 15 residues. V was trimmed by 5 bases and J by 4 bases, leaving 15 bases between them. The CDR3: CASSPRGMLNQPQHF. The CDR3 bases are TGTGCCAGCAGTCCCCGCGGAATGTTAAATCAGCCCCAGCATTTT.